These 8 T cell receptor beta chains came from one sample sequenced in a study of patients and donors after allogeneic stem cell transplantation. One entry per CDR3 protein, called by TCRdb with MiXCR from the RT-PCR reads. This sample carries tens of thousands of distinct CDR3 sequences, roughly 4.9% of them seen once, and the ten largest clones take approximately 2.5%. The sequenced sample consisted of blood, either unsorted or a sorted T cell fraction (not recorded which). Receptors originate from a human donor who was either an allogeneic HSCT recipient or a stem cell or donor lymphocyte infusion donor (not recorded which). It is not recorded whose cells these are; they may come from a transplant donor.

This clonotype was found many times. A junction end diverges from the germline sequence, so it may reflect a read error. J is TRBJ2-5 and V is TRBV2; TRBD2 aligns across 9 bases. Germline loops: CDR1 SNHLY, CDR2 FYNNEI. This CDR3 region has 16 residues. CDR3 loop: CASSQASGAVQETQYF. DNA of the CDR3: TGTGCCAGCAGTCAAGCTAGCGGGGCCGTCCAAGAGACCCAGTACTTC.

This clonotype was picked up many times. The chain carries TRBV29-1 and TRBJ1-1; 7 nucleotides align to TRBD1. The CDR3 runs to 14 residues. The V segment lost 4 bases and the J segment 0 bases; nucleotides outside the gene matches: 5. The germline CDR1 and CDR2 sequences are SQVTM and ANQGSEA. The DNA of the CDR3 is TGCAGCGTTGCCCTACAGGGGTTGAACACTGAAGCTTTCTTT. Its translation is CSVALQGLNTEAFF.

J is TRBJ2-7 and V is TRBV27, with 13 positions matching TRBD2. Per germline, CDR1 MNHEY and CDR2 SMNVEV (reference sequence). This CDR3 region has 18 residues. With V trimmed by 2 bases and J by 9 bases, 16 bases remained unmatched. The CDR3 DNA follows: TGTGCCAGCAGTTTAGGACTAGCGGGAGCAGGTCCCTTGGGGGTGCAGTACTTC. Amino acids: CASSLGLAGAGPLGVQYF.

This clonotype was observed at least ten times. The chain joins TRBV5-6 to TRBJ2-2, with a possible D match to TRBD1 (5 bases). The V gene lost 4 bases and the J gene lost 0 bases, with 10 bases spanning the gap. The length of the CDR3 is 15 residues. CDR1 is SGHDT, CDR2 YYEEEE, per germline. This CDR3 is CASSPEGANTGELFF. The DNA of the CDR3 is TGTGCCAGCAGCCCCGAAGGGGCGAACACCGGGGAGCTGTTTTTT.

This clonotype came up many times. This chain uses TRBV20-1 with TRBJ1-4; a possible D gene is TRBD1 (5 bases). V was cut by 6 bases and J by 6 bases, with 14 bases left in between. Germline V gene sequence: CDR1 DFQATT, CDR2 SNEGSKA (reference sequence). The CDR3 is made up of 13 amino acids. The CDR3 sequence is CSAWGVPHEKLFF. The CDR3 DNA follows: TGCAGTGCCTGGGGCGTGCCCCATGAAAAACTGTTTTTT.

This clonotype has at least ten counts. The V and J genes are TRBV20-1 and TRBJ1-1; tentatively, D is TRBD1 (5 bases). Germline loops: CDR1 DFQATT, CDR2 SNEGSKA (reference sequence). V was trimmed by 0 bases and J by 5 bases, leaving 16 bases between them. This CDR3 contains 15 residues. As DNA, the CDR3 is TGCAGTGCTAGAGACGGGACTTCGATACAGACTGAAGCTTTCTTT. As protein: CSARDGTSIQTEAFF.

This clonotype came up a few times. The chain is built from TRBV12-3 or TRBV12-4 and TRBJ2-7, with 8 nucleotides matching TRBD1. V gave up 1 base and J gave up 2 bases; unmatched junction bases: 4. This CDR3 has 15 amino acids. The CDR3 protein is CASSLGAGGPYEQYF. CDR3 nucleotide sequence: TGTGCCAGCAGTTTAGGAGCAGGGGGCCCCTACGAGCAGTACTTC.

In this sample, this clonotype turned up a few times. The chain is built from TRBV2 and TRBJ1-5; D unresolved. The germline CDR1 and CDR2 sequences are SNHLY and FYNNEI. CDR3 size: 14 residues. V shed 3 bases and J shed 2 bases, with 8 bases lying between them. CDR3 nucleotides: TGTGCCAGCAGTGACCGTGCGGGCAATCAGCCCCAGCATTTT. Protein sequence: CASSDRAGNQPQHF.